This T cell receptor (beta chain) was retrieved from a study of blood T cells in healthy people across ages. The V gene lost 3 bases and the J gene lost 5 bases, with 15 bases spanning the gap. Germline V lookup: CDR1 DFQATT, CDR2 SNEGSKA (reference sequence). The CDR3 has 14 amino acids. Alongside a J-beta primer mix, a sample-barcoded 5' primer served in a second PCR lasting about 7 to 11 cycles. TCRdb used MiXCR to reprocess the 5' RACE reads, holding one entry per CDR3 protein. The sample holds around 1.5 million distinct CDR3 sequences, around 36% seen once. This clonotype has more than one count but fewer than ten.

The J gene is TRBJ2-3, the V gene TRBV20-1; no firm D call. This sequence originates from a woman in her twenties or thirties in good health. The specimen sequenced was blood. CDR3: CSARGSPPQDTQYF. DNA of the CDR3: TGCAGTGCTAGGGGCAGTCCGCCACAAGATACGCAGTATTTT.